Below are 19 T cell receptor beta chains sequenced from a single sample in a study of T cells expressing NK-cell markers. TCRdb re-called the 5' RACE reads, yielding one record per CDR3 amino acid sequence without DNA. The sample holds about 160,000 distinct CDR3 sequences. Sequenced input: blood T cells: a sorted CD56 or NKG2C T cell subset, CD4+ or CD8+ T cells, or bulk PBMC T cells (not recorded which). Source of these receptors: a woman aged 18 to 75 in good health.

The CDR3 sequence: CASSSSGTLYEQYF. This chain links TRBV12-3 or TRBV12-4 with TRBJ2-7. The CDR3 loop spans 14 amino acids.

V usage is TRBV15 and J usage is TRBJ2-7; TCRdb selects TRBD1, and the lack of DNA leaves this call unchecked. The length of the CDR3 is 13 residues. Germline CDR1 and CDR2: LNHNV and YYDKDF (reference sequence). The CDR3 region is CATSSYRGYEQYF.

The chain joins TRBV11-2 to TRBJ2-7; lacking DNA, the TRBD1 call made by TCRdb goes unchecked. This CDR3 has 14 residues. Germline V gene lookup returns CDR1 SGHAT and CDR2 FQNNGV. This chain's CDR3 is CASSGWDRDAEQYF. Supplemented by reference TRBV11-2 and TRBJ2-7, the full variable domain reads EAGVAQSPRYKIIEKRQSVAFWCNPISGHATLYWYQQILGQGPKLLIQFQNNGVVDDSQLPKDRFSAERLKGVDSTLKIQPAKLEDSAVYLCASSGWDRDAEQYFGPGTRLTVT.

V usage is TRBV5-1 and J usage is TRBJ1-4; the D call from TCRdb, TRBD1, cannot be confirmed without DNA. Looked up from germline, CDR1 is SGHRS and CDR2 is YFSETQ. This CDR3 spans 15 amino acids. This chain's CDR3 is CASSTGRTTNEKLFF.

The rearrangement joins TRBV10-3 to TRBJ2-1; TCRdb's D call of TRBD2 is untestable without DNA. CDR3 length: 19 amino acids. Germline values: CDR1 ENHRY, CDR2 SYGVKD. CDR3 region: CAISSDGLADRLLYNEQFF.

The chain uses TRBV28 and TRBJ1-1; no DNA is available, so the TRBD1 call from TCRdb remains unchecked. This CDR3 region has 14 residues. Germline V CDR1 and CDR2: MDHEN, SYDVKM. CDR3 residues: CASNPTGSIAEAFF. Looking up the rest from reference TRBV28 and TRBJ1-1 gives the full variable domain: DVKVTQSSRYLVKRTGEKVFLECVQDMDHENMFWYRQDPGLGLRLIYFSYDVKMKEKGDIPEGYSVSREKKERFSLILESASTNQTSMYLCASNPTGSIAEAFFGQGTRLTVV.

This chain connects TRBV20-1 to TRBJ1-2. The germline V gene encodes CDR1 DFQATT and CDR2 SNEGSKA (reference sequence). This CDR3 has 15 amino acids. The chain's CDR3 is CSADTTRTVNYGYTF.

The V call is TRBV24-1, the J call TRBJ1-2; TCRdb's D gene call, TRBD1, goes unchecked for lack of DNA. Looked up from germline, CDR1 is KGHDR and CDR2 is SFDVKD. This CDR3 region has 15 residues. Here the CDR3 reads CATSDTGTGKYGYTF.

V gene TRBV20-1 combines with J gene TRBJ2-3; the D call of TRBD2 rests on TCRdb alone, since no DNA is present to check it. CDR1 is DFQATT and CDR2 is SNEGSKA in the germline V gene (reference sequence). The CDR3 runs to 17 residues. CDR3 in amino acids: CSASAGTSGTGTDTQYF.

V and J are TRBV18 and TRBJ1-1; the D call of TRBD1 rests on TCRdb alone, since no DNA is present to check it. Germline-derived CDR1 and CDR2 are KGHSH and LQKENI. The CDR3 has 16 residues. CDR3: CASSPRLPTGLTEAFF.

V gene TRBV3-1 combines with J gene TRBJ2-1; the TCRdb D gene call, TRBD2, has no DNA to confirm it. The CDR3 runs to 17 residues. In germline, CDR1 is LGHDT, CDR2 YNNKEL (reference sequence). The CDR3 region is CASSQEKGLAGGTEQFF.

The genes are TRBV7-2 and TRBJ2-5. The CDR3 is 13 residues long. Per the germline V gene, CDR1 is SGHTA and CDR2 is FQGNSA. CDR3 sequence reads: CASSWTEQETQYF.

The chain recombines TRBV13 with TRBJ2-3. Germline V gene data show CDR1 as PRHDT and CDR2 as FYEKMQ (reference sequence). The CDR3 runs to 13 residues. CDR3 sequence reads: CASSPLISDTQYF.

The chain carries TRBV20-1 and TRBJ1-4. In germline, CDR1 is DFQATT, CDR2 SNEGSKA (reference sequence). CDR3 length: 13 residues. CDR3 sequence: CSASVTYNEKLFF.

This chain links TRBV5-1 with TRBJ2-5; no DNA is available, so the TRBD2 call from TCRdb remains unchecked. Per the germline V gene, CDR1 is SGHRS and CDR2 is YFSETQ. This CDR3 has 15 amino acids. The CDR3 reads CASSLTSGRGETQYF.

The rearrangement uses TRBV15 and TRBJ1-5; absent DNA, TCRdb's TRBD1 call cannot be checked. Looked up from germline, CDR1 is LNHNV and CDR2 is YYDKDF (reference sequence). This CDR3 is 16 amino acids long. The CDR3 here is CATSSPTGLRRQPQHF.

This chain joins TRBV5-6 and TRBJ2-3; as DNA is missing, the TRBD2 call by TCRdb cannot be tested. The CDR3 runs 15 residues. Germline V gene lookup returns CDR1 SGHDT and CDR2 YYEEEE. The CDR3 is CASSLSGSGADTQYF.

The J gene is TRBJ1-4, the V gene TRBV5-1. Germline V lookup: CDR1 SGHRS, CDR2 YFSETQ. The CDR3 has 15 amino acids. CDR3 amino acids: CASSSWGATNEKLFF.

This sequence joins TRBV5-1 and TRBJ2-1; TCRdb's D gene call, TRBD1, goes unchecked for lack of DNA. Looked up from germline, CDR1 is SGHRS and CDR2 is YFSETQ. CDR3 length: 16 residues. The CDR3 loop reads CASSTEMGGRYNEQFF.